This TCR beta chain emerged from a study of glioma-infiltrating T cells. Notes on the study in general: Tissue and blood shared very few CDR3 sequences. Tissue-blood divergence was below expectation in non-neoplastic patients, above in gliomas.

By share, this clonotype counts as medium-sized. Antigen unknown. This CDR3 is 16 amino acids long. V trimming: 5 bases; J trimming: 12 bases; junction bases outside the gene matches: 16. Germline V gene lookup returns CDR1 MNHNS and CDR2 SASEGT. The iRepertoire nested amplicon-rescue multiplex PCR amplified TCR alpha and beta CDR3s from RNA. Tissue mRNA or PBMC total RNA, roughly 85-450 ng, went into one-step reverse transcription and amplification. MiXCR was run by TCRdb on the multiplex PCR reads, yielding one entry per CDR3 protein. The table lists about 130,000 distinct CDR3 sequences, about 25% of them singletons.

The sequence derives from a human donor with low-grade glioma or glioblastoma, undergoing nonglioma brain surgery, or in good health (not recorded which). Sequenced material: glioma tissue, nonneoplastic brain tissue, or PBMCs (not recorded which). The gene calls are TRBV6-1 and TRBJ2-1; 10 nucleotides agree with TRBD2. The CDR3 reads CASSPLGSSGGPRQFF. CDR3 nucleotides: TGTGCCAGCAGTCCGCTGGGGAGTAGCGGGGGGCCAAGGCAGTTCTTC.